This T cell receptor (beta chain) stems from a study of shared clonotypes between healthy human individuals. Sequencing used immunoSEQ multiplex PCR; TCRdb keeps in-frame clones, though not all of them. The sample includes under 850,000 clones, roughly 92% of them seen just once. Naive CD8 cells lacked CD45RO, underwent positive selection for CCR7 and left out terminally differentiated effector memory CD45RA+ cells. This clone was counted a single time. V shed 1 base, J shed 1 base, and the junction held 5 bases outside the gene matches. The CDR3 has 16 residues. Germline loops: CDR1 SGHAT, CDR2 FQNNGV.

The source of this sequence is a man between 25 and 39 years old in good health. The chain combines TRBV11-2 with TRBJ2-5; 8 bases fit TRBD1. The sequencing sample was made of naive CD8+ T cells sorted from blood. DNA for the CDR3: TGTGCCAGCAGCTTAGTTCGGGACAGGCGCCAAGAGACCCAGTACTTC. It is translated as CASSLVRDRRQETQYF.